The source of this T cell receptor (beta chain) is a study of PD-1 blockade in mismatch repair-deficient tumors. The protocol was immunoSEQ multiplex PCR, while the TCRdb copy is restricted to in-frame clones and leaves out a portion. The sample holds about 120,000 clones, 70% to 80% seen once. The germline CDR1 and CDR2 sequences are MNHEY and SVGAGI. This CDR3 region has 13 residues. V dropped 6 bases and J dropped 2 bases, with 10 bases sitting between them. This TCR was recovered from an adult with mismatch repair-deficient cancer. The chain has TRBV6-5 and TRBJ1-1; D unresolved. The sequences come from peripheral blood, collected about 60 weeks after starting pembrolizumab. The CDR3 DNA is TGTGCCAGCAGCCGTGGCAGTAACACTGAAGCTTTCTTT. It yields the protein CASSRGSNTEAFF.